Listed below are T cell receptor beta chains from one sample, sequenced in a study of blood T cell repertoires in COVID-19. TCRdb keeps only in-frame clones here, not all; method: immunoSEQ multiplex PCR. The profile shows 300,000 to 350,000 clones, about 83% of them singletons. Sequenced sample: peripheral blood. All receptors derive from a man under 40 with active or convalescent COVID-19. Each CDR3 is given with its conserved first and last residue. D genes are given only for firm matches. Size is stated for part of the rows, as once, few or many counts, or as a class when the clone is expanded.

TGTGCCAGTAGAGCCCCTTCCACAGGGGCCAACTATGGCTACACCTTC | CASRAPSTGANYGYTF | TRBV19 | NA | TRBJ1-2 | TRBD1
TGTGCCAGTAGTATCCGACAGGGGTGGACAAGTCACACTGAAGCTTTCTTT | CASSIRQGWTSHTEAFF | TRBV19 | once | TRBJ1-1 | TRBD1
TGCGCCAGCAGCCTCCAATACCTCCAAGGCGGGAGCTCCTACGAGCAGTACTTC | CASSLQYLQGGSSYEQYF | TRBV4-1 | NA | TRBJ2-7 | TRBD2
TGTGCCAGCAGCCCCCTGGACAGCGGGAACACTGAAGCTTTCTTT | CASSPLDSGNTEAFF | TRBV9 | NA | TRBJ1-1 | NA
TGTGCCAGTAGCTCGGGGGGGGCCCGAGAGACCCAGTACTTC | CASSSGGARETQYF | TRBV19 | NA | TRBJ2-5 | TRBD2
TGTGCCAGCAGCTCCGGGACAGGGGATAACCAGCCCCAGCATTTT | CASSSGTGDNQPQHF | TRBV5-6 | NA | TRBJ1-5 | TRBD1
TGTGCCAGCAGCTTTGGGACAACCTACAATGAGCAGTTCTTC | CASSFGTTYNEQFF | TRBV7-3 | NA | TRBJ2-1 | NA
TGTGCCAGCAGCCAAGGGGTGAGACGGGAGAATGAAAAACTGTTTTTT | CASSQGVRRENEKLFF | TRBV3-1/TRBV3-2 | NA | TRBJ1-4 | NA
TGTGCCAGCAGCAGCACAGGGGGGGGCGAGCAGTACTTC | CASSSTGGGEQYF | TRBV6-2/TRBV6-3 | NA | TRBJ2-7 | NA
TGTGCCAGTAGTATATGGGGGAACAGGGGAAATCAGCCCCAGCATTTT | CASSIWGNRGNQPQHF | TRBV19 | NA | TRBJ1-5 | TRBD1
TGCGCCAGCAGCCAAGAAAACAGCCAAGGTGAAAAACTGTTTTTT | CASSQENSQGEKLFF | TRBV4-3 | NA | TRBJ1-4 | NA
TGCGCCAGCACGCCGGGGACTAGAACCTACAATGAGCAGTTCTTC | CASTPGTRTYNEQFF | TRBV4-3 | NA | TRBJ2-1 | TRBD2
TGTGCCAGCTCACCCCCATCTCCGCGGGGGGCCTACAATGAGCAGTTCTTC | CASSPPSPRGAYNEQFF | TRBV18 | NA | TRBJ2-1 | TRBD2
TGCAGTGCTAGTGGGGGGGAACAGCCCCAGCATTTT | CSASGGEQPQHF | TRBV20-1 | few | TRBJ1-5 | NA
TGTGCCAGCACACCCCGGACTAGCGGTTACAATGAGCAGTTCTTC | CASTPRTSGYNEQFF | TRBV25-1 | NA | TRBJ2-1 | TRBD2
TGTGCCAGCAGCCAAGTGGGGACAGGGGGCTTTGGAAACACCATATATTTT | CASSQVGTGGFGNTIYF | TRBV4-2 | NA | TRBJ1-3 | TRBD1
TGTGCCAGCAGCTTAACGGGACTAGCGGAGTTCGAGCAGTACTTC | CASSLTGLAEFEQYF | TRBV5-4 | NA | TRBJ2-7 | TRBD2
TGTGCCTGGAGCCCTGGACTAGCGGGGCGCCAAGAGACCCAGTACTTC | CAWSPGLAGRQETQYF | TRBV30 | once | TRBJ2-5 | TRBD2
TGTGCCAGCAAACTGGGCGCTGGAAACACCATATATTTT | CASKLGAGNTIYF | TRBV11-2 | NA | TRBJ1-3 | NA
TGCAGCGTTGACCCGGGACTAGGAGGAGGAGGTGAGCAGTTCTTC | CSVDPGLGGGGEQFF | TRBV29-1 | NA | TRBJ2-1 | TRBD2
TGTGCCAGTAGTGTCCTAGCGGGGACTTCGGACGAGCAGTACTTC | CASSVLAGTSDEQYF | TRBV19 | few | TRBJ2-7 | TRBD2
TGTGCCAGCAGCCCCGGTGGAACTAATGAAAAACTGTTTTTT | CASSPGGTNEKLFF | TRBV4-2 | NA | TRBJ1-4 | NA
TGTGCCAGCAGTTACGGTAAAGCCGTAAAACTGTTTTTT | CASSYGKAVKLFF | TRBV6-5 | NA | TRBJ1-4 | NA
TGTGCCAGCAGTGTTCGGGGGTGGACTGAAGCTTTCTTT | CASSVRGWTEAFF | TRBV2 | NA | TRBJ1-1 | NA
TGCGCCAGCAGCGGGGAGGGAGTAAGGGCCTACGAGCAGTACTTC | CASSGEGVRAYEQYF | TRBV5-1 | NA | TRBJ2-7 | TRBD2
TGTGCCAGCAGCTTGGGACGGAGTGAGCAGTTCTTC | CASSLGRSEQFF | TRBV5-5 | few | TRBJ2-1 | NA
TGTGCCAGCAGCGTCGAGGACAGGTTCTCTGGAAACACCATATATTTT | CASSVEDRFSGNTIYF | TRBV9 | once | TRBJ1-3 | TRBD1
TGCGCCAGCAGCCAAGACTGGACAGGGGAGGGCTACACCTTC | CASSQDWTGEGYTF | TRBV4-1 | NA | TRBJ1-2 | TRBD1
TGTGCCAGCAGTGAGCGATTTGCCTACGAGCAGTACTTC | CASSERFAYEQYF | TRBV27 | NA | TRBJ2-7 | NA
TGTGCCAGCAATTTAGCGGGGGCCTACAATGAGCAGTTCTTC | CASNLAGAYNEQFF | TRBV6-5 | NA | TRBJ2-1 | TRBD2
TGTGCCAGTACGGAGGGGACAGAGGGCTACACCTTC | CASTEGTEGYTF | TRBV19 | once | TRBJ1-2 | TRBD1
TGCGCCAGCAGCCAAGATCCACGGGGAGTGGAGCAGTACTTC | CASSQDPRGVEQYF | TRBV4-1 | NA | TRBJ2-7 | NA
TGCGCCAGCAGTGACCCGACAGGGACGAAAAAACTGTTTTTT | CASSDPTGTKKLFF | TRBV10-2 | NA | TRBJ1-4 | TRBD1
TGTGCCAGCAGCTTAATGACTGGAAGCACAGATACGCAGTATTTT | CASSLMTGSTDTQYF | TRBV7-2 | NA | TRBJ2-3 | NA
TGCGCCAGCAGCTTCCCAACAGGGGGTCAGCCCCAGCATTTT | CASSFPTGGQPQHF | TRBV5-1 | NA | TRBJ1-5 | TRBD1
TGTGCCAGCAGCGTGGTAGCGGGGAGAAGCAATGAGCAGTTCTTC | CASSVVAGRSNEQFF | TRBV5-5 | NA | TRBJ2-1 | TRBD2
TGTGCCAGCAGTCTTTCATCGACAGGGAACCATTCACCCCTCCACTTT | CASSLSSTGNHSPLHF | TRBV6-2/TRBV6-3 | NA | TRBJ1-6 | TRBD1
TGTGCCAGTAGTCCCTGGACAGAGGAGACTGAAGCTTTCTTT | CASSPWTEETEAFF | TRBV19 | NA | TRBJ1-1 | NA
TGTGCCAGCAGCGTTCTGACCGGGGAGCTGTTTTTT | CASSVLTGELFF | TRBV9 | NA | TRBJ2-2 | NA
TGTGCCAGCAGCCCCATACTGGGGGCGGTTCAGCCCCAGCATTTT | CASSPILGAVQPQHF | TRBV6-5 | NA | TRBJ1-5 | NA
TGTGCCTGGAGTCGACTAGCGGGCACAGATACGCAGTATTTT | CAWSRLAGTDTQYF | TRBV30 | few | TRBJ2-3 | TRBD2
TGTGCCAGCATACCCAAGATAACTAGTGTCGAGCAGTACTTC | CASIPKITSVEQYF | TRBV28 | NA | TRBJ2-7 | NA
TGTGCCAGCAGCCAAGGTAGGTGGTCGGGGAACACTGAAGCTTTCTTT | CASSQGRWSGNTEAFF | TRBV4-2 | once | TRBJ1-1 | NA
TGTGCCAGCAGCCCGGGGACAGGGCTTAACGAAAAACTGTTTTTT | CASSPGTGLNEKLFF | TRBV9 | NA | TRBJ1-4 | TRBD1
TGTGCCAGCAGCTCCCGGACAGGGTCTTACGAGCAGTACTTC | CASSSRTGSYEQYF | TRBV5-6 | few | TRBJ2-7 | TRBD1
TGCGCCAGCAGCTTGGCCGGGAATCAGCCCCAGCATTTT | CASSLAGNQPQHF | TRBV5-1 | NA | TRBJ1-5 | NA
TGTGCCAGCAGCCCCTCCGGGACAGGGGATTTCGCAGATACGCAGTATTTT | CASSPSGTGDFADTQYF | TRBV7-2 | NA | TRBJ2-3 | TRBD1
TGTGCCTGGAGTGTGGGGAGCGGGGGGCATCAAGAGACCCAGTACTTC | CAWSVGSGGHQETQYF | TRBV30 | NA | TRBJ2-5 | TRBD2
TGCGCCAGCAGCTTGGAGGCGCGGACAGTCGATGGCTACACCTTC | CASSLEARTVDGYTF | TRBV5-1 | NA | TRBJ1-2 | NA
TGTGCCAGTAGTATTAGACACACCGATGAGCAGTTCTTC | CASSIRHTDEQFF | TRBV19 | NA | TRBJ2-1 | NA
TGTGCCAGTAGTATCTCGAGCGGCAATGAGCAGTTCTTC | CASSISSGNEQFF | TRBV19 | many | TRBJ2-1 | NA
TGTGCCAGCAGTTTAATTTGGACAGGTCGCGAAGGCTACACCTTC | CASSLIWTGREGYTF | TRBV27 | NA | TRBJ1-2 | TRBD1